What follows are 4 T cell receptor beta chains derived from one specimen sequenced in a study of blood T cell repertoires in COVID-19. Clones were read by immunoSEQ multiplex PCR, and TCRdb kept only the in-frame ones, dropping some. The repertoire holds fewer than 250,000 clones, with approximately 86% as singletons. The specimen was PBMCs or T cells enriched from blood (not recorded which). Receptor source: a middle-aged woman with acute COVID-19.

A few counts support this clone. The chain is built from TRBV6-1 and TRBJ2-4, with D possibly being TRBD1 (7 bases). The CDR3 runs 16 residues. V gave up 4 bases and J gave up 6 bases, with 19 bases separating them. Per germline, CDR1 MNHNS and CDR2 SASEGT. CDR3 in amino acids: CASSALTGAEGNIQYF. DNA of the CDR3: TGTGCCAGCAGTGCCCTTACAGGGGCGGAGGGAAACATTCAGTACTTC.

The rearrangement joins TRBV11-3 to TRBJ2-7; D is unclear. The germline V gene has CDR1 SGHNT and CDR2 YENEEA. There are 16 residues in the CDR3. Trimming removed 5 bases from V and 0 bases from J, with 17 bases in between. In DNA, the CDR3 is TGTGCCAGCAGCGGTCGGGTCTCCCAAAGCTCCTACGAGCAGTACTTC. Protein sequence: CASSGRVSQSSYEQYF.

This chain links TRBV9 with TRBJ2-1; 7 bases fit TRBD2. V lost 2 bases to trimming and J lost 2 bases; unmatched junction nucleotides: 1. CDR1 and CDR2 from the germline V gene are SGDLS and YYNGEE. CDR3 length: 14 amino acids. The CDR3 protein is CASSVAGAYNEQFF. The CDR3, as DNA: TGTGCCAGCAGCGTGGCGGGAGCCTACAATGAGCAGTTCTTC.

This sequence joins TRBV5-1 and TRBJ2-5; unclear D gene. The CDR3 is 12 residues long. The V end was cut by 7 bases, the J end by 4 bases, with 11 bases between. Germline V gives CDR1 SGHRS, CDR2 YFSETQ. In DNA form, the CDR3 reads TGCGCCAGCTCACAATCGGGAGAGACCCAGTACTTC. This sequence encodes CASSQSGETQYF.